The 20 T cell receptor beta chains reported below all come from one sample, sequenced in a study of blood T cell repertoires in COVID-19. The data were produced by immunoSEQ multiplex PCR, yet TCRdb's version contains in-frame clones alone and is incomplete. The repertoire consists of about 83,000 clones, with around 80% occurring once and the leading ten covering 15% to 18%. Sequenced sample: peripheral blood. The receptors derive from a woman aged 80 or over with acute or convalescent COVID-19.

This sequence joins TRBV7-2 and TRBJ1-5; D is ambiguous. V lost 2 bases and J 3 bases, leaving 8 bases between the germline ends. There are 14 residues in the CDR3. Germline CDR1 and CDR2: SGHTA and FQGNSA. CDR3: CASSLSPINQPQHF. The CDR3 region has the DNA TGTGCCAGCAGCTTATCCCCCATCAATCAGCCCCAGCATTTT.

Only a few counts were recorded for this clone. The rearrangement links TRBV19 to TRBJ1-5; 8 bases align to TRBD1. The CDR3 is 20 amino acids. The germline V gene has CDR1 LNHDA and CDR2 SQIVND (reference sequence). The V segment lost 5 bases and the J segment 0 bases; nucleotides outside the gene matches: 18. In nucleotides, the CDR3 is TGTGCCAGTAGTCTCGGCCGGACAGGGCGGCGAGTCAATAGCAATCAGCCCCAGCATTTT. Encoded protein: CASSLGRTGRRVNSNQPQHF.

This sequence joins TRBV2 and TRBJ1-2, with a possible D match to TRBD1 (6 bases). This CDR3 contains 13 residues. Trimming shortened V by 6 bases and J by 5 bases, and 13 bases separated the two germline ends. Per the germline V gene, CDR1 is SNHLY and CDR2 is FYNNEI. The CDR3 bases are TGTGCCAGCAGGGCACCCACAGGGTATGGCTACACCTTC. It specifies CASRAPTGYGYTF.

The chain combines TRBV24-1 with TRBJ2-2; 7 bases fit TRBD2. The CDR3 has 13 residues. CDR1 is KGHDR, CDR2 SFDVKD, per germline. V lost 8 bases to trimming and J lost 5 bases; unmatched junction nucleotides: 4. The CDR3 DNA reads TGTGCCACCAAAGCCGGGGGGACCGGGGAGCTGTTTTTT. It codes for CATKAGGTGELFF.

The chain has TRBV12-5 and TRBJ2-7; tentative D call: TRBD1 (7 bases). The V gene's germline CDR1 is LGHNT and CDR2 FRNRAP. The CDR3 covers 13 residues. V dropped 10 bases and J dropped 4 bases, with 17 bases sitting between them. In nucleotides, the CDR3 is TGTGCTACCATGAGGCAGGGGGGATACGAGCAGTACTTC. It specifies CATMRQGGYEQYF.

The chain uses TRBV9 and TRBJ2-1; no reliable D call. The germline gives CDR1 SGDLS, CDR2 YYNGEE. The CDR3 loop spans 11 amino acids. Trimming took off 1 base at V and 10 bases at J, with 6 bases between the two ends. The CDR3 nucleotides read TGTGCCAGCAGCGTATCGAGAGAGCAGTTCTTC. This codes for CASSVSREQFF.

The rearrangement uses TRBV18 and TRBJ1-2, with 9 nucleotides matching TRBD1. This CDR3 contains 15 residues. Germline CDR1 KGHSH, CDR2 LQKENI. The ends lost 1 base at V and 2 bases at J; junction bases unmatched: 2. The CDR3: CASSPRQGGNYGYTF. CDR3 nucleotide sequence: TGTGCCAGCTCACCACGACAGGGGGGGAACTATGGCTACACCTTC. Complete variable domain (other parts from reference TRBV18 and TRBJ1-2): NAGVMQNPRHLVRRRGQEARLRCSPMKGHSHVYWYRQLPEEGLKFMVYLQKENIIDESGMPKERFSAEFPKEGPSILRIQQVVRGDSAAYFCASSPRQGGNYGYTFGSGTRLTVV.

The chain's CDR3 is CASSPRQGSNQPQHF. As DNA, the CDR3 is TGTGCCAGCAGTCCAAGACAGGGTAGCAATCAGCCCCAGCATTTT. The chain is built from TRBV6-5 and TRBJ1-5, with TRBD1 matching 7 bases. The V gene's germline CDR1 is MNHEY and CDR2 SVGAGI. The CDR3 consists of 15 residues. The V and J ends lost 5 bases and 0 bases, in that order; junction bases with no gene match: 4.

V and J are TRBV3-1 (or the pseudogene TRBV3-2) and TRBJ2-7, with 8 nucleotides matching TRBD1. This CDR3 comprises 14 residues. In germline, CDR1 is LGHDT, CDR2 YNNKEL (reference sequence). The V segment lost 0 bases and the J segment 3 bases; nucleotides outside the gene matches: 1. CDR3 nucleotide sequence: TGTGCCAGCAGCCAAGATGGACAGGGCTACGAGCAGTACTTC. It translates to CASSQDGQGYEQYF.

In its sample, this clone was seen a few times. The chain links TRBV5-1 to TRBJ1-2; the match to TRBD1 covers 7 bases. The CDR3 runs to 14 residues. J lost 2 bases, V lost 0 bases, and 1 base had no gene match. CDR1 SGHRS and CDR2 YFSETQ come from the germline V gene. As DNA, the CDR3 is TGCGCCAGCAGCTTGGGGGACAGAAACTATGGCTACACCTTC. It codes for CASSLGDRNYGYTF.

The V gene is TRBV7-9, the J gene TRBJ2-1, with 10 positions matching TRBD1. The germline V gene has CDR1 SEHNR and CDR2 FQNEAQ (reference sequence). The length of the CDR3 is 16 residues. V was clipped by 3 bases and J by 4 bases; unmatched bases: 6. The CDR3 DNA reads TGTGCCAGCAGCTTCGACAGGGGGCGACAATACAATGAGCAGTTCTTC. It encodes CASSFDRGRQYNEQFF.

V and J are TRBV7-9 and TRBJ1-5; tentative D call: TRBD1 (5 bases). CDR1 SEHNR and CDR2 FQNEAQ come from the germline V gene (reference sequence). V lost 0 bases, J lost 10 bases, and 7 bases lay in between. This CDR3 is 12 amino acids long. The CDR3 DNA sequence: TGTGCCAGCAGCTTAGCCGACAGTCCCCAGCATTTT. It specifies CASSLADSPQHF.

The chain carries TRBV9 and TRBJ2-2, with 8 bases matching TRBD2. There are 16 residues in the CDR3. CDR1 and CDR2 from the germline V gene are SGDLS and YYNGEE. Losses at the gene ends were 4 bases for V and 2 bases for J; bases not matched to a gene: 7. The CDR3 DNA reads as TGTGCCAGCAGCCCTCGGCTAGCGGGTAACACCGGGGAGCTGTTTTTT. The encoded protein is CASSPRLAGNTGELFF. The full variable domain, with the rest looked up from reference TRBV9 and TRBJ2-2, is DSGVTQTPKHLITATGQRVTLRCSPRSGDLSVYWYQQSLDQGLQFLIQYYNGEERAKGNILERFSAQQFPDLHSELNLSSLELGDSALYFCASSPRLAGNTGELFFGEGSRLTVL.

The chain links TRBV27 to TRBJ2-2, with D hard to call. CDR1 MNHEY and CDR2 SMNVEV come from the germline V gene (reference sequence). Trimming removed 2 bases at V and 2 bases at J, with 12 bases between. The CDR3 runs to 16 residues. The CDR3 region is CASSLRAPPNTGELFF. DNA for the CDR3: TGTGCCAGCAGTTTAAGAGCTCCCCCCAACACCGGGGAGCTGTTTTTT.

The chain recombines TRBV28 with TRBJ2-2; TRBD1 matches 9 bases. CDR1 MDHEN and CDR2 SYDVKM come from the germline V gene. The length of the CDR3 is 12 residues. J lost 6 bases, V lost 11 bases, and 4 bases had no gene match. The CDR3 nucleotides read TGTGCCGCAAGACAGGGGGCCGGGGAGCTGTTTTTT. It is translated as CAARQGAGELFF.

The rearrangement links TRBV6-6 to TRBJ2-3, with 10 bases lining up with TRBD2. J was trimmed by 3 bases and V by 5 bases; bases with no gene match: 14. Germline CDR1 reads MNHNY; CDR2 reads SVGAGI (reference sequence). The length of the CDR3 is 18 residues. The CDR3: CASSPAASGGRGTDTQYF. CDR3 in DNA: TGTGCCAGCAGTCCTGCGGCTAGCGGGGGCCGAGGGACAGATACGCAGTATTTT.

The chain is built from TRBV12-3 or TRBV12-4 and TRBJ1-2, with D possibly TRBD1 on 5 matching bases. The CDR3 contains 13 residues. Trimming removed 7 bases from V and 4 bases from J, with 13 bases in between. CDR3 sequence reads: CASTGGKIYGYTF. CDR3 DNA: TGTGCCAGCACCGGGGGTAAGATCTATGGCTACACCTTC.

The chain is built from TRBV14 and TRBJ1-2; 8 bases agree with TRBD1. The CDR3 runs to 14 residues. Trimming cost V 5 bases and J 4 bases; bases outside gene matches: 6. CDR1 is SGHDN and CDR2 is FVKESK in the germline V gene. The CDR3 DNA follows: TGTGCCAGCAGCTTCCGGACAGGGAGCTATGGCTACACCTTC. Amino acid sequence: CASSFRTGSYGYTF. Supplemented by reference TRBV14 and TRBJ1-2, the full variable domain reads EAGVTQFPSHSVIEKGQTVTLRCDPISGHDNLYWYRRVMGKEIKFLLHFVKESKQDESGMPNNRFLAERTGGTYSTLKVQPAELEDSGVYFCASSFRTGSYGYTFGSGTRLTVV.

This chain links TRBV3-1 (or the pseudogene TRBV3-2) with TRBJ1-6, with a possible D match to TRBD1 (5 bases). Trimming took off 4 bases at V and 7 bases at J, with 17 bases between the two ends. The CDR3 loop spans 16 amino acids. The germline CDR1 and CDR2 sequences are LGHDT and YNNKEL (reference sequence). CDR3 sequence (DNA): TGTGCCAGCAGCCTTCCCCCGCAAGGGGCGAATTCACCCCTCCACTTT. This gives the protein CASSLPPQGANSPLHF.

This clone came up a few times. V gene TRBV11-3 combines with J gene TRBJ2-5; a possible D gene is TRBD1 (6 bases). Trimming removed 5 bases at V and 2 bases at J, with 15 bases between. The CDR3 is made up of 15 amino acids. Looked up from germline, CDR1 is SGHNT and CDR2 is YENEEA. The CDR3 bases are TGTGCCAGCAGCCTCCCAGACAGGCGACAAGAGACCCAGTACTTC. This codes for CASSLPDRRQETQYF.